These T cell receptor beta chains were read from a single sample in a study of identical twins. TCRdb ran MiXCR on the 5' RACE reads and lists one entry per CDR3 protein. The sample yields about 520,000 distinct CDR3 sequences, about 20% seen once. In addition, the sample was reused for a study of T cells expressing NK-cell markers.

Sequenced: CD4+ T cells sorted from blood. The source of these receptors is a woman aged 18-35 years in good health. The CDR3 runs from the conserved cysteine through the conserved F or W. A D gene is named only where the DNA matches it firmly. The size field is filled for only some rows; it gives once, few, many or a size class.

J | V | D | size | CDR3 | DNA
TRBJ1-1 | TRBV10-1 | . | . | CASSELGNTEAFF | TGCGCCAGCAGTGAGTTGGGTAACACTGAAGCTTTCTTT
TRBJ2-1 | TRBV3-1 | TRBD2 | . | CASSQMTSGEQFF | TGTGCCAGCAGCCAGATGACTAGCGGTGAGCAGTTCTTC
TRBJ2-5 | TRBV29-1 | TRBD2 | many | CSVTTSGGETQYF | TGCAGCGTTACGACTAGCGGGGGGGAGACCCAGTACTTC
TRBJ1-1 | TRBV12-3/TRBV12-4 | . | . | CASSPVRTTEAFF | TGTGCCAGCAGTCCAGTACGAACGACTGAAGCTTTCTTT
TRBJ2-3 | TRBV20-1 | . | few | CSAAGISTDTQYF | TGCAGTGCTGCCGGGATTAGCACAGATACGCAGTATTTT
TRBJ2-5 | TRBV20-1 | TRBD2 | few | CSASPTSGDVETQYF | TGCAGTGCTAGCCCTACTAGCGGTGATGTAGAGACCCAGTACTTC
TRBJ1-2 | TRBV20-1 | . | few | CSAVQGTYGYTF | TGCAGTGCTGTACAGGGAACCTATGGCTACACCTTC
TRBJ2-7 | TRBV6-5 | . | . | CASSYTRAPYEQYF | TGTGCCAGCAGTTACACCAGGGCCCCCTACGAGCAGTACTTC
TRBJ2-2 | TRBV2 | . | . | CASRGLTNTGELFF | TGTGCCAGCAGGGGACTTACGAACACCGGGGAGCTGTTTTTT
TRBJ2-1 | TRBV7-8 | TRBD2 | . | CASSLFGTSGEDNEQFF | TGTGCCAGCAGCTTATTCGGGACTAGCGGGGAGGACAATGAGCAGTTCTTC
TRBJ2-7 | TRBV20-1 | . | . | CSARSPLGVYEQYF | TGCAGTGCTAGAAGTCCCCTGGGAGTCTACGAGCAGTACTTC
TRBJ2-1 | TRBV4-3 | TRBD2 | . | CASSQEASGISNEQFF | TGCGCCAGCAGCCAAGAGGCCAGCGGGATCAGTAATGAGCAGTTCTTC
TRBJ2-3 | TRBV6-5 | . | . | CASRKYSDTQYF | TGTGCCAGCAGAAAATATTCAGATACGCAGTATTTT
TRBJ2-5 | TRBV5-4 | . | few | CASSPAQGGGETQYF | TGTGCCAGCAGCCCGGCACAGGGTGGAGGAGAGACCCAGTACTTC
TRBJ2-7 | TRBV29-1 | . | . | CSVDSGTSSYEQYF | TGCAGCGTGGACTCCGGGACAAGCTCCTACGAGCAGTACTTC
TRBJ1-1 | TRBV7-9 | . | many | CASSLALGNTEAFF | TGTGCCAGCAGCTTAGCGCTCGGAAACACTGAAGCTTTCTTT
TRBJ1-1 | TRBV12-3/TRBV12-4 | TRBD1 | . | CASRPHRGVNTEAFF | TGTGCCAGCAGACCCCACAGGGGAGTGAACACTGAAGCTTTCTTT
TRBJ1-6 | TRBV29-1 | . | . | CSVRATYNSPLHF | TGCAGCGTCCGGGCCACCTATAATTCACCCCTCCACTTT
TRBJ2-7 | TRBV9 | . | few | CASSAFSTGYYEQYF | TGTGCCAGCAGCGCCTTCTCGACAGGTTATTACGAGCAGTACTTC
TRBJ1-5 | TRBV5-8 | TRBD1 | few | CASMVRQGGQPQHF | TGTGCCAGCATGGTCAGACAGGGCGGCCAGCCCCAGCATTTT
TRBJ1-1 | TRBV18 | . | few | CASSPPGVRLMNTEAFF | TGTGCCAGCTCACCACCGGGAGTTCGGCTGATGAACACTGAAGCTTTCTTT
TRBJ2-1 | TRBV7-2 | . | . | CASSPGSVSSYNEQFF | TGTGCCAGCAGCCCAGGGAGTGTTAGCTCCTACAATGAGCAGTTCTTC
TRBJ2-4 | TRBV20-1 | TRBD1 | few | CSARQDRERLAKNIQYF | TGCAGTGCTAGACAGGACAGGGAAAGATTAGCCAAAAACATTCAGTACTTC
TRBJ2-5 | TRBV29-1 | . | . | CSVERRVKQETQYF | TGCAGCGTTGAGCGCCGGGTTAAGCAAGAGACCCAGTACTTC
TRBJ2-6 | TRBV2 | . | . | CASSTMAGANVLTF | TGTGCCAGCAGTACGATGGCTGGGGCCAACGTCCTGACTTTC
TRBJ1-1 | TRBV7-2 | . | . | CASSLAGVGRTFF | TGTGCCAGCAGCTTAGCAGGGGTGGGCAGAACTTTCTTT
TRBJ1-4 | TRBV20-1 | . | few | CSARDGAEKLFF | TGCAGTGCTAGAGATGGGGCGGAAAAACTGTTTTTT